This T cell receptor beta chain was captured in a study of blood T cell repertoires in COVID-19. On the study more broadly: Collection of acute and convalescent COVID-19 samples took place in the United States, Italy and Spain. Nucleic acid was either cDNA or gDNA, and it came from T cells, B-cell-depleted T cells, or PBMCs.

The junction had 0 bases not matched to a gene; V was cut back by 8 bases and J by 0 bases. Germline assignment: CDR1 MDHEN and CDR2 SYDVKM. The CDR3 spans 13 residues. Seattle patient enrollment occurred during active infection, with longitudinal follow-up thereafter. Generated by immunoSEQ multiplex PCR, the TCRdb table keeps only in-frame clones and is missing some. Of approximately 210,000 clones listed, less than 95% are singletons. Sequenced material: peripheral blood. This chain links TRBV28 with TRBJ1-3; 8 nucleotides agree with TRBD1. The sequence derives from a man aged 25-45 years with COVID-19, enrolled during active disease. The CDR3: CASGTGSGNTIYF. The CDR3, as DNA: TGTGCCAGCGGGACAGGCTCTGGAAACACCATATATTTT.